Below are 8 T cell receptor beta chains sequenced from a single sample in a study of radiotherapy plus CTLA-4 blockade in lung cancer. Measured with immunoSEQ multiplex PCR; TCRdb has only the in-frame clones, and not every one. The sample includes roughly 76,000 clones, roughly 80% of them seen just once. Material: peripheral blood, obtained from a patient treated with radiotherapy plus ipilimumab. These receptors were collected from a human donor with non-small cell lung cancer whose response to radiotherapy plus ipilimumab could not be evaluated.

In its sample, this clone was seen a few times. The genes are TRBV7-3 and TRBJ2-3; TRBD2 might be the D (6 bases). Germline assignment: CDR1 SGHTA and CDR2 FQGTGA. The CDR3 covers 15 residues. With 2 bases removed from V and 3 bases from J, the gap between germline ends came to 12 bases. As DNA, the CDR3 is TGTGCCAGCAGCTTACTAGCTAGCGCAACAGATACGCAGTATTTT. Protein product: CASSLLASATDTQYF.

The gene calls are TRBV5-1 and TRBJ2-6; no clear D gene. CDR3 length: 15 amino acids. Between the trimmed V and J ends, which lost 0 bases and 1 base, there was a span of 5 bases. Germline assignment: CDR1 SGHRS and CDR2 YFSETQ. Here the CDR3 reads CASSLALSGANVLTF. CDR3 nucleotide sequence: TGCGCCAGCAGCTTGGCCTTATCTGGGGCCAACGTCCTGACTTTC.

This clone was seen only a few times. The chain links TRBV6-1 to TRBJ2-1; D is ambiguous. There are 11 residues in the CDR3. Germline V gene sequence: CDR1 MNHNS, CDR2 SASEGT. V dropped 8 bases and J dropped 3 bases, with 5 bases sitting between them. CDR3 nucleotide sequence: TGTGCCAGCTGCAGCTACAATGAGCAGTTCTTC. Amino acids: CASCSYNEQFF.

This rearrangement joins TRBV9 to TRBJ1-2; 8 nucleotides line up with TRBD1. V shed 0 bases, J shed 4 bases, and the junction held 8 bases outside the gene matches. Germline assignment: CDR1 SGDLS and CDR2 YYNGEE. The CDR3 contains 16 residues. CDR3 protein: CASSVAFGDRTYGYTF. CDR3 DNA: TGTGCCAGCAGCGTAGCTTTTGGGGACAGGACCTATGGCTACACCTTC.

The CDR3 nucleotides read TGCAGCGTTGAAACTAGCGGGGGGACCGGGGAGCTGTTTTTT. Its translation: CSVETSGGTGELFF. V usage is TRBV29-1 and J usage is TRBJ2-2; 12 bases match TRBD2. The CDR3 covers 14 residues. After removal of 2 bases from V and 5 bases from J, the junction contained 0 bases not matched to a gene. Germline-derived CDR1 and CDR2 are SQVTM and ANQGSEA.

V usage is TRBV5-1 and J usage is TRBJ2-7; no reliable D call. The CDR3 has 13 residues. Trimming pared 4 bases from V and 3 bases from J, leaving 11 bases between. The germline CDR1 and CDR2 sequences are SGHRS and YFSETQ. The CDR3 nucleotides read TGCGCCAGCAGCCCGGCTAGTCTCTACGAGCAGTACTTC. Translating gives CASSPASLYEQYF.

This clone was seen only once. V usage is TRBV6-1 and J usage is TRBJ2-1; maybe TRBD1 (5 bases). V was shortened by 6 bases and J by 6 bases, with 15 bases between the two germline ends. CDR1 is MNHNS and CDR2 is SASEGT in the germline V gene. The CDR3 loop spans 14 amino acids. CDR3 region: CASSPARACNEQFF. The CDR3 DNA follows: TGTGCCAGCAGCCCGGCCAGGGCCTGCAATGAGCAGTTCTTC.

This chain joins TRBV6-1 and TRBJ1-6; 9 bases are a match to TRBD1. The V gene end was trimmed by 8 bases and the J gene end by 7 bases; junction bases not matched to a gene: 9. This CDR3 contains 15 residues. Germline CDR1 is MNHNS and CDR2 is SASEGT. This CDR3 is CASLQGAYLNSPLHF. In nucleotides, the CDR3 is TGTGCCAGCTTACAGGGGGCCTATTTGAATTCACCCCTCCACTTT.